A single sample is the source of the 21 T cell receptor beta chains below, sequenced in a study of T-cell reconstitution after alpha-beta-depleted transplantation in children. It was with unique molecular identifiers that the TCRbeta library was prepared. Using its own MiXCR run on the PCR reads, TCRdb lists one record per CDR3 protein. This sample has 250,000 to 400,000 distinct CDR3 sequences, with approximately 23% found just once. This specimen was PBMCs, mostly from graft donor cells, taken 180 days after TCRalphabeta/CD19-depleted stem cell transplant. These receptors came from a male patient between 5 and 17 years old who had a stem cell transplant for acute lymphoblastic leukemia, so the T cells may come from the graft donor.

This clonotype was counted between two and nine times. The rearrangement uses TRBV12-3 or TRBV12-4 and TRBJ2-6, with D uncertain. The CDR3 sequence is 16 residues long. V was shortened by 5 bases and J by 0 bases, with 11 bases between the two germline ends. The CDR3 is CASSPYEVSGANVLTF. As DNA, the CDR3 is TGTGCCAGCAGTCCCTACGAGGTCTCTGGGGCCAACGTCCTGACTTTC.

The CDR3 spells CASSSQPRQGSGANVLTF. As DNA, the CDR3 is TGTGCCAGCAGCTCCCAACCGAGACAGGGATCTGGGGCCAACGTCCTGACTTTC. This chain connects TRBV11-1 to TRBJ2-6; TRBD1 matches at 7 bases. V dropped 4 bases and J dropped 1; count of bases not matched to a gene: 10. CDR1 is SGHAT, CDR2 FQDESV, per germline (reference sequence). This CDR3 has 18 amino acids.

The CDR3: CASSRIQGRRETQYF. The DNA of the CDR3 is TGCGCCAGCAGCCGAATACAGGGTCGTAGGGAGACCCAGTACTTC. The chain uses TRBV5-1 and TRBJ2-5; the D gene is possibly TRBD1 (6 bases). The V end was cut by 4 bases, the J end by 5 bases, with 18 bases between. In germline, CDR1 is SGHRS, CDR2 YFSETQ. The length of the CDR3 is 15 residues.

The chain combines TRBV27 with TRBJ2-7, with D possibly called TRBD1 or TRBD2 (5 bases each). CDR1 is MNHEY, CDR2 SMNVEV, per germline (reference sequence). Trimming removed 4 bases from V and 3 bases from J, with 13 bases in between. The CDR3 contains 14 residues. The CDR3: CASSWDGQGYEQYF. The CDR3 DNA follows: TGTGCCAGCAGTTGGGACGGCCAGGGCTACGAGCAGTACTTC.

The gene calls are TRBV13 and TRBJ2-3; no definite D call. The V and J ends lost 2 bases and 2 bases respectively, with 8 bases between them. CDR3 size: 14 residues. Germline-derived CDR1 and CDR2 are PRHDT and FYEKMQ (reference sequence). The CDR3 region has the DNA TGTGCCAGCAGCTTATCCGAGTTCACAGATACGCAGTATTTT. Translated, it gives CASSLSEFTDTQYF.

This clonotype was observed a handful of times. This sequence joins TRBV12-3 or TRBV12-4 and TRBJ2-4, with 15 bases aligning to TRBD2. The CDR3 contains 16 residues. The J segment lost 10 bases and the V segment lost 5 bases, leaving 9 bases of the junction unmatched. CDR3 loop: CASSRYGTSGGTIQYF. CDR3 bases: TGTGCCAGCAGTCGCTACGGGACTAGCGGGGGGACGATTCAGTACTTC.

This chain connects TRBV12-3 or TRBV12-4 to TRBJ2-5; no clear D gene. The CDR3 consists of 11 residues. Trimming left V 1 base short and J 7 bases short, with 4 bases between. CDR3 sequence (DNA): TGTGCCAGCAGTTTAGGAGCGACCCAGTACTTC. Protein product: CASSLGATQYF.

This clonotype appeared a few times. V gene TRBV5-1 combines with J gene TRBJ2-1; 8 nucleotides align to TRBD2. J lost 0 bases, V lost 3 bases, and 11 bases had no gene match. The CDR3 consists of 18 residues. From germline, CDR1 is SGHRS and CDR2 YFSETQ. The CDR3 region is CASSYLPRTSPSYNEQFF. CDR3 nucleotide sequence: TGCGCCAGCAGCTACCTACCCCGGACTAGCCCCTCCTACAATGAGCAGTTCTTC. Full variable domain (missing parts from reference TRBV5-1 and TRBJ2-1): KAGVTQTPRYLIKTRGQQVTLSCSPISGHRSVSWYQQTPGQGLQFLFEYFSETQRNKGNFPGRFSGRQFSNSRSEMNVSTLELGDSALYLCASSYLPRTSPSYNEQFFGPGTRLTVL.

This clonotype turned up a few times. This chain links TRBV20-1 with TRBJ1-2, with 7 bases fitting TRBD1. Germline V CDR1 and CDR2: DFQATT, SNEGSKA (reference sequence). Trimming cost V 1 base and J 8 bases; bases outside gene matches: 10. The CDR3 has 14 residues. The CDR3 DNA is TGCAGTGCTAGAGGGGATATACAGGGGAAGGGCTACACCTTC. Amino acid sequence: CSARGDIQGKGYTF.

The rearrangement uses TRBV29-1 and TRBJ2-2, with 8 positions matching TRBD2. CDR1 is SQVTM and CDR2 is ANQGSEA in the germline V gene. CDR3 length: 14 residues. With 2 bases clipped from V and 1 base from J, the junction kept 0 bases outside the gene matches. The CDR3: CSVELAGNTGELFF. The DNA of the CDR3 is TGCAGCGTTGAACTAGCGGGGAACACCGGGGAGCTGTTTTTT.

The chain is built from TRBV5-1 and TRBJ2-1; 8 positions agree with TRBD2. Per the germline V gene, CDR1 is SGHRS and CDR2 is YFSETQ. CDR3 size: 16 residues. Trimming at V came to 6 bases and at J to 4 bases, leaving 12 bases not matched to a gene. Here the CDR3 DNA reads TGCGCCAGCACCGCACGTACTAGCGGTTCGTACAATGAGCAGTTCTTC. This translates into CASTARTSGSYNEQFF.

The genes are TRBV6-4 and TRBJ2-3; TRBD1 matches at 11 bases. The ends lost 6 bases at V and 6 bases at J; junction bases unmatched: 2. This CDR3 region has 13 residues. Germline CDR1 is MRHNA and CDR2 is SNTAGT. The CDR3 DNA is TGTGCCAGCAGCCGGGACAGGGGGGATACGCAGTATTTT. This translates into CASSRDRGDTQYF.

V and J are TRBV2 and TRBJ2-3, with D tentatively TRBD1 or TRBD2 (5 bases each). This CDR3 is 16 amino acids long. With 5 bases removed from V and 7 bases from J, the gap between germline ends came to 22 bases. Per germline, CDR1 SNHLY and CDR2 FYNNEI. In DNA, the CDR3 is TGTGCCAGCAGTAGAGGGGAAAGGCTCTCGGGGCATACGCAGTATTTT. It codes for CASSRGERLSGHTQYF.

This clonotype turned up a few times. The chain couples TRBV5-1 to TRBJ2-1; D is possibly TRBD1 (6 bases). This CDR3 contains 19 residues. Germline lookup yields CDR1 SGHRS and CDR2 YFSETQ. V lost 2 bases and J lost 0, with 21 bases in between. The CDR3 spells CASSFFNRVWSSSYNEQFF. CDR3 DNA sequence: TGCGCCAGCAGCTTCTTCAACAGGGTCTGGAGTAGCTCCTACAATGAGCAGTTCTTC.

This clonotype showed up just a few times. The chain joins TRBV29-1 to TRBJ2-7; 8 bases agree with TRBD2. V lost 7 bases, J lost 1 base, and 6 bases stayed unmatched. The germline CDR1 and CDR2 sequences are SQVTM and ANQGSEA. The CDR3 runs 13 residues. The CDR3 protein is CSARGGISYEQYF. Here the CDR3 DNA reads TGCAGCGCTCGGGGGGGGATATCCTACGAGCAGTACTTC.

Only a few counts were recorded for this clonotype. The chain carries TRBV7-7 and TRBJ2-5; D remains unclear. V was clipped by 2 bases and J by 8 bases, with 24 bases between them. This CDR3 contains 17 residues. Germline CDR1 is SSHAT and CDR2 is FNYEAQ (reference sequence). The CDR3 is CASSLSENGYSSDTQYF. CDR3 sequence (DNA): TGTGCCAGCAGCTTATCCGAGAACGGGTACTCTTCGGACACCCAGTACTTC.

The chain employs TRBV28 and TRBJ2-3; D is possibly TRBD2 (5 bases). This CDR3 has 14 amino acids. Germline lookup yields CDR1 MDHEN and CDR2 SYDVKM. Trimming pared 3 bases from V and 4 bases from J, leaving 11 bases between. The CDR3 bases are TGTGCCAGCAGTTTTCAAGGGAGCGCAGATACGCAGTATTTT. The encoded protein is CASSFQGSADTQYF. The full variable domain, rest sourced from reference TRBV28 and TRBJ2-3, is DVKVTQSSRYLVKRTGEKVFLECVQDMDHENMFWYRQDPGLGLRLIYFSYDVKMKEKGDIPEGYSVSREKKERFSLILESASTNQTSMYLCASSFQGSADTQYFGPGTRLTVL.

V gene TRBV7-2 combines with J gene TRBJ2-7; 13 positions agree with TRBD2. After removal of 4 bases from V and 4 bases from J, the junction contained 1 base not matched to a gene. This CDR3 contains 14 residues. CDR1 is SGHTA and CDR2 is FQGNSA in the germline V gene. This CDR3 reads CASSSTSGGYEQYF. The CDR3 DNA is TGTGCCAGCAGCTCGACTAGCGGGGGGTACGAGCAGTACTTC.

This clonotype was seen repeatedly, ten times or more. The gene calls are TRBV7-8 and TRBJ1-1, with a tentative D call TRBD1 (6 bases). Looked up from germline, CDR1 is SGHVS and CDR2 is FQNEAQ. Deletions cut 6 bases from V and 0 bases from J, with 14 bases between. The CDR3 length is 15 residues. The CDR3 sequence is CASSQGGDMNTEAFF. CDR3 DNA sequence: TGTGCCAGCAGTCAAGGCGGGGACATGAACACTGAAGCTTTCTTT.

The gene calls are TRBV4-1 and TRBJ2-1, with 12 bases that match TRBD2. The length of the CDR3 is 17 residues. V lost 1 base to trimming and J lost 6 bases; unmatched junction nucleotides: 7. CDR1 is MGHRA and CDR2 is YSYEKL in the germline V gene. This CDR3 reads CASSQGLAGVFFNEQFF. The CDR3 DNA follows: TGCGCCAGCAGCCAAGGACTAGCGGGAGTATTTTTCAATGAGCAGTTCTTC.

The chain joins TRBV3-1 to TRBJ1-2; D gene ambiguous. This CDR3 is 12 amino acids long. CDR1 and CDR2 from the germline V gene are LGHDT and YNNKEL (reference sequence). V gave up 0 bases and J gave up 8 bases, with 7 bases separating them. CDR3 in amino acids: CASSQDRIGYTF. DNA of the CDR3: TGTGCCAGCAGCCAAGATCGGATCGGCTACACCTTC.